This TCR beta chain was profiled in a study of OX40 agonist ivuxolimab in advanced cancers. Study observations and caveats: Averaged across samples, CD8+ T cells carried more expanded clones than CD4+ did.

Blood got drawn at baseline, again on cycle 4 day 1, and then on cycle 7 day 1. TCRdb keeps only in-frame clones here, not all; method: immunoSEQ multiplex PCR. The table includes 70,000 or so clones, around 90% detected once. A word on this clone: What it binds is not known.

This material consisted of CD4+ or CD8+ T cells sorted from blood, taken in a trial of the OX40 agonist ivuxolimab. The clonotype comes from an adult with an advanced solid tumor such as melanoma, head and neck, liver or kidney cancer.

CDR3 sequence (DNA): TGCGCCAGCACCGGAGAGGGAGAGACCCAGTACTTC. Amino acids: CASTGEGETQYF. V gene TRBV5-1 combines with J gene TRBJ2-5, with D possibly being TRBD2 (5 bases). The CDR3 is made up of 12 amino acids. The V end was cut by 6 bases, the J end by 4 bases, with 10 bases between. The V gene's germline CDR1 is SGHRS and CDR2 YFSETQ.